This TCR beta chain stems from a study of OX40 agonist ivuxolimab in advanced cancers. The wider study: Dose-escalation subjects each had hepatocellular carcinoma, melanoma, renal cell or head and neck cancer.

Generated by immunoSEQ multiplex PCR, the TCRdb table keeps only in-frame clones and is missing some. The sample consists of some 31,000 clones, more than 75% of them appearing once. The receptor was derived from an adult with an advanced solid tumor such as melanoma, head and neck, liver or kidney cancer. The material sequenced was CD4+ or CD8+ T cells sorted from blood, taken in a trial of the OX40 agonist ivuxolimab.

This CDR3 reads CASSKQGISYEQYF. In nucleotides, the CDR3 is TGTGCCAGTAGTAAACAGGGAATCTCCTACGAGCAGTACTTC. This sequence joins TRBV19 and TRBJ2-7; D perhaps matches TRBD1 (6 bases). CDR1 and CDR2 from the germline V gene are LNHDA and SQIVND (reference sequence). The CDR3 length is 14 residues. V was pared by 4 bases and J by 0 bases, with 10 bases between.